The rows below give T cell receptor beta chains drawn from one sample of a study of cytomegalovirus exposure and HLA in healthy donors. The assay was immunoSEQ multiplex PCR, and TCRdb's table has in-frame clones only and misses some. Here the sample table reports some 130,000 clones. The sequencing sample was made of PBMCs. The origin of the receptors is a woman in her sixties in good health and CMV-seronegative. CDR3s include the opening cysteine and the closing phenylalanine or tryptophan. The D gene is left open where the match is weak.

J: TRBJ1-5
V: TRBV28
D: NA
CDR3: CASSYGSTGYQPQHF
DNA: TGTGCCAGCAGTTACGGCTCTACAGGTTATCAGCCCCAGCATTTT

J: TRBJ2-7
V: TRBV2
D: NA
CDR3: CASRGGPSVSEQYF
DNA: TGTGCCAGCAGAGGGGGACCGTCGGTCAGCGAGCAGTACTTC

J: TRBJ1-2
V: TRBV27
D: TRBD1
CDR3: CASSTTGAVFSNYGYTF
DNA: TGTGCCAGCAGTACGACAGGGGCGGTTTTTTCTAACTATGGCTACACCTTC

J: TRBJ2-2
V: TRBV27
D: TRBD2
CDR3: CAPGRGGAGELFF
DNA: TGTGCCCCCGGACGGGGGGGGGCCGGGGAGCTGTTTTTT

J: TRBJ1-4
V: TRBV2
D: NA
CDR3: CASSAGELREKLFF
DNA: TGTGCCAGCTCGGCTGGGGAGCTTAGGGAAAAACTGTTTTTT

J: TRBJ1-1
V: TRBV27
D: NA
CDR3: CASSYGEGTEAFF
DNA: TGTGCCAGCAGTTACGGGGAAGGGACTGAAGCTTTCTTT

J: TRBJ1-5
V: TRBV10-3
D: TRBD1
CDR3: CAISESPQGSAAAINQPQHF
DNA: TGTGCCATCAGTGAGTCCCCACAGGGGTCAGCTGCTGCAATCAATCAGCCCCAGCATTTT

J: TRBJ2-2
V: TRBV4-1
D: NA
CDR3: CASGEGARTGELFF
DNA: TGCGCCAGCGGCGAAGGGGCTCGCACCGGGGAGCTGTTTTTT

J: TRBJ1-2
V: TRBV11-2
D: TRBD1
CDR3: CASSLRDRNYGYTF
DNA: TGTGCCAGCAGCTTAAGGGACAGGAACTATGGCTACACCTTC

J: TRBJ2-7
V: TRBV5-4
D: NA
CDR3: CASSFRAEQYF
DNA: TGTGCCAGCAGCTTCAGGGCCGAGCAGTACTTC

J: TRBJ2-7
V: TRBV6-5
D: TRBD1
CDR3: CASSSGTGTVYEQYF
DNA: TGTGCCAGCAGCTCCGGGACAGGAACCGTCTACGAGCAGTACTTC

J: TRBJ2-5
V: TRBV7-9
D: NA
CDR3: CASTLSLVSQETQYF
DNA: TGTGCCAGCACCCTGTCCCTTGTCTCCCAAGAGACCCAGTACTTC

J: TRBJ2-3
V: TRBV5-1
D: NA
CDR3: CASSPLPPRDTQYF
DNA: TGCGCCAGCAGCCCGCTGCCCCCTAGAGATACGCAGTATTTT

J: TRBJ1-5
V: TRBV29-1
D: TRBD1
CDR3: CSVRTGGEGQPQHF
DNA: TGCAGCGTCAGGACAGGGGGCGAGGGTCAGCCCCAGCATTTT

J: TRBJ1-3
V: TRBV9
D: TRBD1
CDR3: CASSVAQGAGNTIYF
DNA: TGTGCCAGCAGCGTAGCACAGGGGGCCGGAAACACCATATATTTT

J: TRBJ2-4
V: TRBV5-1
D: TRBD2
CDR3: CASSYRGENIQYF
DNA: TGCGCCAGCAGCTACCGGGGGGAGAACATTCAGTACTTC

J: TRBJ2-7
V: TRBV6-1
D: NA
CDR3: CASILDSYRSYEQYF
DNA: TGTGCCAGCATCCTTGATAGTTACAGATCCTACGAGCAGTACTTC

J: TRBJ1-1
V: TRBV19
D: NA
CDR3: CASSIRRVNTEAFF
DNA: TGTGCCAGTAGTATCCGACGGGTGAACACTGAAGCTTTCTTT

J: TRBJ2-1
V: TRBV15
D: NA
CDR3: CATSRDTGSRISYNEQFF
DNA: TGTGCCACCAGCAGGGACACAGGGTCTCGGATCTCCTACAATGAGCAGTTCTTC

J: TRBJ1-2
V: TRBV7-9
D: NA
CDR3: CASSLHGEEGYTF
DNA: TGTGCCAGCAGCTTACATGGAGAAGAGGGCTACACCTTC

J: TRBJ1-1
V: TRBV2
D: NA
CDR3: CASRVTEAFF
DNA: TGTGCCAGCCGGGTTACTGAAGCTTTCTTT

J: TRBJ1-2
V: TRBV6-6
D: TRBD1
CDR3: CASSYSTGVLGVYTF
DNA: TGTGCCAGCAGTTACTCGACAGGGGTGCTAGGAGTCTACACCTTC

J: TRBJ2-3
V: TRBV27
D: TRBD1
CDR3: CASSSQQGTDTQYF
DNA: TGTGCCAGCAGCTCTCAACAGGGGACAGATACGCAGTATTTT

J: TRBJ2-7
V: TRBV13
D: NA
CDR3: CASSPKGLPYEQYF
DNA: TGTGCCAGCAGCCCGAAGGGGTTACCCTACGAGCAGTACTTC

J: TRBJ2-5
V: TRBV6-1
D: TRBD2
CDR3: CASSEGFASGVFETQYF
DNA: TGTGCCAGCAGTGAAGGCTTTGCTAGCGGGGTATTTGAGACCCAGTACTTC

J: TRBJ2-7
V: TRBV5-1
D: NA
CDR3: CASSLGLGAGEQYF
DNA: TGCGCCAGCAGCTTGGGTTTGGGGGCTGGAGAGCAGTACTTC

J: TRBJ1-4
V: TRBV7-9
D: TRBD1
CDR3: CASSLGGQGREKLFF
DNA: TGTGCCAGCAGCTTAGGGGGACAGGGACGGGAAAAACTGTTTTTT

J: TRBJ1-1
V: TRBV27
D: NA
CDR3: CASSLAGLINTEAFF
DNA: TGTGCCAGCAGTTTGGCAGGGCTAATAAACACTGAAGCTTTCTTT

J: TRBJ1-1
V: TRBV20-1
D: NA
CDR3: CSALGGGEAFF
DNA: TGCAGTGCCCTTGGCGGGGGAGAAGCTTTCTTT

J: TRBJ1-2
V: TRBV2
D: TRBD1
CDR3: CASSEKQGAGGYTF
DNA: TGTGCCAGCAGTGAAAAACAGGGGGCTGGTGGCTACACCTTC

J: TRBJ2-7
V: TRBV2
D: NA
CDR3: CASREDTAYEQYF
DNA: TGTGCCAGCAGAGAGGACACGGCCTACGAGCAGTACTTC